The 12 T cell receptor beta chains below all came from one sample that was sequenced in a study of blood T cell repertoires in COVID-19. The assay was immunoSEQ multiplex PCR, and TCRdb's table has in-frame clones only and misses some. Here the sample spans almost 350,000 clones, roughly nine tenths being singletons. The sample consisted of peripheral blood. The receptors were sampled from an older woman with COVID-19, enrolled during active disease.

The V and J genes are TRBV5-4 and TRBJ1-6; possibly TRBD1 for D (6 bases). The CDR3 runs 15 residues. The germline V and J ends were trimmed by 2 bases and 7 bases, with 13 bases remaining between them. The germline CDR1 and CDR2 sequences are SGHNT and YYREEE (reference sequence). In nucleotides, the CDR3 is TGTGCCAGCAGCTTTGCTCAGGGGAGAAATTCACCCCTCCACTTT. Its translation is CASSFAQGRNSPLHF.

The rearrangement links TRBV5-1 to TRBJ2-1; TRBD2 matches at 12 bases. Germline CDR1 and CDR2: SGHRS and YFSETQ. The V segment lost 0 bases and the J segment 8 bases; nucleotides outside the gene matches: 6. CDR3 length: 16 amino acids. This chain's CDR3 is CASSLDRLAGADEQFF. CDR3 bases: TGCGCCAGCAGCTTGGACCGACTAGCGGGGGCTGATGAGCAGTTCTTC.

This rearrangement joins TRBV6-1 to TRBJ2-1; D is perhaps TRBD1 (5 bases). The CDR3 has 13 residues. The germline V gene encodes CDR1 MNHNS and CDR2 SASEGT. Deletions cut 3 bases from V and 6 bases from J, with 9 bases between. The CDR3 reads CASSDRVGNEQFF. CDR3 DNA sequence: TGTGCCAGCAGTGACAGGGTAGGCAATGAGCAGTTCTTC.

The chain employs TRBV28 and TRBJ2-2, with 7 bases lining up with TRBD1. The germline gives CDR1 MDHEN, CDR2 SYDVKM. The ends lost 5 bases at V and 3 bases at J; junction bases unmatched: 6. There are 15 residues in the CDR3. Here the CDR3 DNA reads TGTGCCAGCAGTCCTTGGACAGGCGACACCGGGGAGCTGTTTTTT. Its protein product is CASSPWTGDTGELFF. Full variable domain (outside the CDR3, taken from reference TRBV28 and TRBJ2-2): DVKVTQSSRYLVKRTGEKVFLECVQDMDHENMFWYRQDPGLGLRLIYFSYDVKMKEKGDIPEGYSVSREKKERFSLILESASTNQTSMYLCASSPWTGDTGELFFGEGSRLTVL.

The count of this clone is one. CDR3 nucleotide sequence: TGTGCCAGTAGGCTACAGGGAGATGGCACTGAAGCTTTCTTT. This translates into CASRLQGDGTEAFF. The genes are TRBV19 and TRBJ1-1, with a weak D call TRBD1 (6 bases). The CDR3 extends over 14 amino acids. Trimming pared 6 bases from V and 4 bases from J, leaving 15 bases between. Germline loops: CDR1 LNHDA, CDR2 SQIVND (reference sequence).

This clone came up a few times. It is unclear where the CDR3 begins or ends on the DNA, so no DNA is shown, and the CDR3 is as TCRdb lists it. This chain links TRBV2 with TRBJ1-4; the table's D call, TRBD1, has no DNA check behind it. The germline V gene encodes CDR1 SNHLY and CDR2 FYNNEI. Ends included, the CDR3 has 17 residues. Here the CDR3 reads CASSTSLGPQTNEKLFF.

The chain couples TRBV15 to TRBJ1-4; no reliable D call. The CDR3 spans 15 residues. Germline CDR1 reads LNHNV; CDR2 reads YYDKDF (reference sequence). Trimming removed 0 bases at V and 7 bases at J, with 12 bases between. This CDR3 is CATSRDPSAGEKLFF. CDR3 DNA: TGTGCCACCAGCAGAGATCCGTCTGCGGGTGAAAAACTGTTTTTT.

Turning to this clone: Additional DNA sequences in this sample encode the identical CDR3. The chain combines TRBV3-1 (or the pseudogene TRBV3-2) with TRBJ1-1, with a tentative D call TRBD1 (5 bases). V lost 1 base, J lost 4 bases, and 7 bases lay in between. The CDR3 contains 13 residues. Germline V gives CDR1 LGHDT, CDR2 YNNKEL (reference sequence). The CDR3 is CASSQGGVTEAFF. The CDR3 DNA follows: TGTGCCAGCAGCCAAGGGGGGGTCACTGAAGCTTTCTTT.

The chain combines TRBV3-1 (or the pseudogene TRBV3-2) with TRBJ1-4; the match to TRBD1 covers 8 bases. The CDR3 is 15 amino acids. Germline V gene sequence: CDR1 LGHDT, CDR2 YNNKEL (reference sequence). The V gene end was trimmed by 4 bases and the J gene end by 6 bases; junction bases not matched to a gene: 7. The CDR3: CASSLRDRRYEKLFF. CDR3 nucleotide sequence: TGTGCCAGCAGCCTCCGGGACAGGCGTTATGAAAAACTGTTTTTT.

V usage is TRBV5-1 and J usage is TRBJ2-7; tentative D call: TRBD2 (5 bases). Germline CDR1 is SGHRS and CDR2 is YFSETQ. The CDR3 is made up of 15 amino acids. V lost 5 bases and J lost 0, with 15 bases in between. CDR3 amino acids: CASSSAFASSYEQYF. DNA for the CDR3: TGCGCCAGCAGTAGCGCCTTTGCTAGCTCCTACGAGCAGTACTTC.

The chain employs TRBV7-2 and TRBJ2-1; 16 bases fit TRBD2. After removal of 5 bases from V and 0 bases from J, the junction contained 7 bases not matched to a gene. CDR1 is SGHTA and CDR2 is FQGNSA in the germline V gene. The CDR3 is made up of 19 amino acids. CDR3 DNA sequence: TGTGCCAGCAGCATGGGACTAGCGGGGGGGCCCAGCTCCTACAATGAGCAGTTCTTC. It specifies CASSMGLAGGPSSYNEQFF.

The genes are TRBV7-9 and TRBJ2-3; D is ambiguous. Trimming pared 8 bases from V and 0 bases from J, leaving 6 bases between. Germline V gene sequence: CDR1 SEHNR, CDR2 FQNEAQ (reference sequence). CDR3 length: 12 residues. CDR3 region: CASRTSTDTQYF. CDR3 DNA sequence: TGTGCCAGCCGAACTAGCACAGATACGCAGTATTTT.